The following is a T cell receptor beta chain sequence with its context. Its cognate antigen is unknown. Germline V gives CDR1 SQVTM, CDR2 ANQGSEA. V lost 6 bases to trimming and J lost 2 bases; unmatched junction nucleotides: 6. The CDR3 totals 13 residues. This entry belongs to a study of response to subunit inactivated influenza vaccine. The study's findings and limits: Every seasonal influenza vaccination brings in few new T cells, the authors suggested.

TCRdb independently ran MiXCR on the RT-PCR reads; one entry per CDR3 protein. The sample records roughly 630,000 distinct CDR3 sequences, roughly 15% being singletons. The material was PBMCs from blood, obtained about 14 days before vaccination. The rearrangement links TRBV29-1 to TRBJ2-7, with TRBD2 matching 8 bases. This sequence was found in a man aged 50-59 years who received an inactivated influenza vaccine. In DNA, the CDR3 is TGCAGCGTATCACCGACTAGCGCCTACGAGCAGTACTTC. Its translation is CSVSPTSAYEQYF.